Listed here is a single T cell receptor (beta chain). The antigen remains undetermined. This PCR relied on a set of 60 Vbeta primers and 13 Jbeta primers. Only in-frame clones appear in the TCRdb table, and some are missing; sequencing was by immunoSEQ multiplex PCR. This sample has some 70,000 clones, with 65% to 70% found just once. This entry comes from a study of cytomegalovirus exposure and HLA in healthy donors. Overall study results and limits: As a later analysis showed, a missense DCLRE1C variant was linked to trimming of TCR beta V- and J-genes.

The TCR comes from a male donor in good health and CMV-seropositive. The sequenced sample was PBMCs.

CDR3 amino acids: CAISESARGTSEQYF. The CDR3 nucleotides are TGTGCCATCAGTGAGTCGGCCAGGGGAACGAGCGAGCAGTACTTC. The chain joins TRBV10-3 to TRBJ2-7; weak D call: TRBD1 (6 bases). The CDR3 consists of 15 residues. Trimming pared 0 bases from V and 6 bases from J, leaving 15 bases between. Germline loops: CDR1 ENHRY, CDR2 SYGVKD.